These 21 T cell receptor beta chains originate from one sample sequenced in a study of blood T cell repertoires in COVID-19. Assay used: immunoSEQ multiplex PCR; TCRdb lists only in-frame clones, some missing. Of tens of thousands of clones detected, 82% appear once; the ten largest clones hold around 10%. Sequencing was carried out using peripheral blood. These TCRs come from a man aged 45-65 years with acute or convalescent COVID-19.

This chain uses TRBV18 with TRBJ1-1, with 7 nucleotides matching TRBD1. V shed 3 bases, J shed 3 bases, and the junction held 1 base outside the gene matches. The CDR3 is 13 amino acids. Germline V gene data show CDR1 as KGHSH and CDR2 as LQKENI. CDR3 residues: CASSPGQDTEAFF. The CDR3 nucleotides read TGTGCCAGCTCACCCGGACAGGACACTGAAGCTTTCTTT. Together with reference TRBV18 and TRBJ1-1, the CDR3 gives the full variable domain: NAGVMQNPRHLVRRRGQEARLRCSPMKGHSHVYWYRQLPEEGLKFMVYLQKENIIDESGMPKERFSAEFPKEGPSILRIQQVVRGDSAAYFCASSPGQDTEAFFGQGTRLTVV.

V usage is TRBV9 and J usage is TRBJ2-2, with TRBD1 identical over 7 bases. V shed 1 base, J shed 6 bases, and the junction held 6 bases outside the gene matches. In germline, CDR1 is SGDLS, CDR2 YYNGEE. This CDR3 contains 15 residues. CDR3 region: CASSVRQGVSGELFF. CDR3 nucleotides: TGTGCCAGCAGCGTACGACAGGGCGTATCCGGGGAGCTGTTTTTT.

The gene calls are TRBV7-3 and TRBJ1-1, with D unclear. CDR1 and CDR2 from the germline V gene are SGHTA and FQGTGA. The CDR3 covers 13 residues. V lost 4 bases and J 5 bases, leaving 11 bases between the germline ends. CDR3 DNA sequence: TGTGCCAGCAGCTGGACCCCGGGGACTGAAGCTTTCTTT. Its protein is CASSWTPGTEAFF.

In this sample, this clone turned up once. The CDR3: CASSLGQGWTGELFF. The CDR3, as DNA: TGTGCCAGCAGTCTCGGACAGGGGTGGACCGGGGAGCTGTTTTTT. This chain links TRBV28 with TRBJ2-2, with 9 positions matching TRBD1. Germline CDR1 reads MDHEN; CDR2 reads SYDVKM. V trimming: 5 bases; J trimming: 5 bases; junction bases outside the gene matches: 6. The CDR3 runs 15 residues.

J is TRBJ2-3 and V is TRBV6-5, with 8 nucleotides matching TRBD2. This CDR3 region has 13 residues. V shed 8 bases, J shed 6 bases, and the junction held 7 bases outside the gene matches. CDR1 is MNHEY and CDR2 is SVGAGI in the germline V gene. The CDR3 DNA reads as TGTGCCAGCCAGCGGGAGTTGGCGGATACGCAGTATTTT. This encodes CASQRELADTQYF.

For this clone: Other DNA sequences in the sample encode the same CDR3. The CDR3 sequence is CASSQQGANYGYTF. CDR3 in DNA: TGTGCCAGCAGCCAACAAGGGGCAAACTATGGCTACACCTTC. V usage is TRBV13 and J usage is TRBJ1-2; TRBD1 is a possible D gene (5 bases). The germline V and J ends were trimmed by 5 bases and 2 bases, with 12 bases remaining between them. In germline, CDR1 is PRHDT, CDR2 FYEKMQ (reference sequence). The CDR3 contains 14 residues.

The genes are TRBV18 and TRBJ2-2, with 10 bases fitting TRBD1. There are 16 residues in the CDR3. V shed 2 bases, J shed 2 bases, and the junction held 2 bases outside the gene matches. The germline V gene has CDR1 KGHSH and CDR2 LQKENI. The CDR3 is CASSPATGGNTGELFF. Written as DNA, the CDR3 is TGTGCCAGCTCACCAGCGACAGGGGGCAACACCGGGGAGCTGTTTTTT.

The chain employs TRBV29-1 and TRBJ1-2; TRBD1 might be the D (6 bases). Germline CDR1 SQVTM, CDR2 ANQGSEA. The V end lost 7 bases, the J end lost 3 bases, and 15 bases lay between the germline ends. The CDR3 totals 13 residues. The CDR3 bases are TGCAGCGACCAAGTCGAGGGGGACTATGGCTACACCTTC. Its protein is CSDQVEGDYGYTF.

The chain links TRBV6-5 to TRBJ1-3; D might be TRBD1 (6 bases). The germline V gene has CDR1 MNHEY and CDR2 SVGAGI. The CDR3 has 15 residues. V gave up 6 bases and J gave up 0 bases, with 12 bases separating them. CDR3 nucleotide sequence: TGTGCCAGCAGCCGAACAGGGAGCTCTGGAAACACCATATATTTT. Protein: CASSRTGSSGNTIYF.

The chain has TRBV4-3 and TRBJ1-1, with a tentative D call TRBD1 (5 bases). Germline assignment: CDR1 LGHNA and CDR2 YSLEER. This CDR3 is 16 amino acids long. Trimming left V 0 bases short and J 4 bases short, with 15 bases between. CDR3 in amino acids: CASSQDLLGGTTEAFF. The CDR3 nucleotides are TGCGCCAGCAGCCAAGATTTGCTCGGGGGGACCACTGAAGCTTTCTTT.

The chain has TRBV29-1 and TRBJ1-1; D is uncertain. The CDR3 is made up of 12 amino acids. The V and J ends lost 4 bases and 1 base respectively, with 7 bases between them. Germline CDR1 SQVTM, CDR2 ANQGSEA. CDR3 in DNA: TGCAGCGTTGCGGAGCGGAACACTGAAGCTTTCTTT. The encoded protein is CSVAERNTEAFF.

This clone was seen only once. The CDR3 DNA sequence: TGTGCCAGCAGCTTAGCAGGTTTAGGGGGCGCGTCTAATGAAAAACTGTTTTTT. Translated, it gives CASSLAGLGGASNEKLFF. V gene TRBV7-9 combines with J gene TRBJ1-4; 7 bases align to TRBD1. V lost 0 bases to trimming and J lost 3 bases; unmatched junction nucleotides: 10. Germline values: CDR1 SEHNR, CDR2 FQNEAQ (reference sequence). CDR3 length equals 18 residues.

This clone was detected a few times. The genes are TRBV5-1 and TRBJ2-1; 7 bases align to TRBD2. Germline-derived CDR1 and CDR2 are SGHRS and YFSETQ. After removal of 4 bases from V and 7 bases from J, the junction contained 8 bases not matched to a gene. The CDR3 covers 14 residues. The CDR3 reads CASSPAGLQNEQFF. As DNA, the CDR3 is TGCGCCAGCAGCCCAGCGGGGCTTCAAAATGAGCAGTTCTTC.

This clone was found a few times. This CDR3 reads CSVEDPEGAGMNTEAFF. Here the CDR3 DNA reads TGCAGCGTTGAAGACCCTGAAGGGGCGGGAATGAACACTGAAGCTTTCTTT. V gene TRBV29-1 combines with J gene TRBJ1-1; possibly TRBD1 for D (5 bases). Trimming took 0 bases from V and 0 from J, leaving 17 bases between them. The CDR3 runs 17 residues. The germline V gene encodes CDR1 SQVTM and CDR2 ANQGSEA.

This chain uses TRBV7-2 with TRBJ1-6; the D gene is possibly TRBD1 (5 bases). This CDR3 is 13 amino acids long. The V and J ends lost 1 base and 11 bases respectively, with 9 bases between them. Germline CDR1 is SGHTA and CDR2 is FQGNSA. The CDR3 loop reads CASSLERGAPLHF. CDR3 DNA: TGTGCCAGCAGCTTAGAAAGGGGTGCACCCCTCCACTTT.

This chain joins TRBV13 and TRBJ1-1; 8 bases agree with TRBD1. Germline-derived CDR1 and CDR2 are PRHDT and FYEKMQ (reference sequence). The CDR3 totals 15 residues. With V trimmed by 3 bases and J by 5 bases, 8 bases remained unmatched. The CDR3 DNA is TGTGCCAGCAGCTTCTCTGGACAGGGAGGGACTGAAGCTTTCTTT. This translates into CASSFSGQGGTEAFF.

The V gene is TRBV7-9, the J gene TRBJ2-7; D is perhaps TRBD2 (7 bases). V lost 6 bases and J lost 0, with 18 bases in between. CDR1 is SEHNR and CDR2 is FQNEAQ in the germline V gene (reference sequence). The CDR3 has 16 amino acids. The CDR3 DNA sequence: TGTGCCAGCAGAGGATATACAGGGACTAACTCCTACGAGCAGTACTTC. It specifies CASRGYTGTNSYEQYF. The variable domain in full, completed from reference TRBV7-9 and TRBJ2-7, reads DTGVSQNPRHKITKRGQNVTFRCDPISEHNRLYWYRQTLGQGPEFLTYFQNEAQLEKSRLLSDRFSAERPKGSFSTLEIQRTEQGDSAMYLCASRGYTGTNSYEQYFGPGTRLTVT.

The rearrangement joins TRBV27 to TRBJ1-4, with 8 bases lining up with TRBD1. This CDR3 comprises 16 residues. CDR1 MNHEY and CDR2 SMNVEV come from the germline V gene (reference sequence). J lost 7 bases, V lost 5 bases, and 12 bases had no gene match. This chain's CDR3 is CASSPQTRQGSEKLFF. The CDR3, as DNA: TGTGCCAGCAGTCCTCAAACTCGACAGGGGAGTGAAAAACTGTTTTTT.

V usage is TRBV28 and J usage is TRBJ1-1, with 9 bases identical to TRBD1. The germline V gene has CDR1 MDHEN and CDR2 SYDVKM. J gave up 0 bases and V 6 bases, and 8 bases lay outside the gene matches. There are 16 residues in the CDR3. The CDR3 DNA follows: TGTGCCAGCAGAACTAGGACAGGGGATATGAACACTGAAGCTTTCTTT. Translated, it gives CASRTRTGDMNTEAFF.

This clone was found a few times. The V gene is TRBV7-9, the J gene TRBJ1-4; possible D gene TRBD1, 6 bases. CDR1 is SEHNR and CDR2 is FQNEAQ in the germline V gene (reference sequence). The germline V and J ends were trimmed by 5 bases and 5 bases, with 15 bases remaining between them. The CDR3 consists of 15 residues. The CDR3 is CASSPGAGGNEKLFF. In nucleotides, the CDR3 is TGTGCCAGCAGCCCAGGGGCTGGAGGAAATGAAAAACTGTTTTTT.

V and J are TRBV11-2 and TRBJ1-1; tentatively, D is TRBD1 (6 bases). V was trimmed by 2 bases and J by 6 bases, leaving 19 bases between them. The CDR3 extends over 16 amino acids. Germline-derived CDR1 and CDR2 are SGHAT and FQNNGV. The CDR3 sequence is CASSLSVGTQGAEAFF. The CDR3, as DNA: TGTGCCAGCAGCTTATCTGTCGGGACACAGGGCGCTGAAGCTTTCTTT. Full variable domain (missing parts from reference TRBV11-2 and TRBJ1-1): EAGVAQSPRYKIIEKRQSVAFWCNPISGHATLYWYQQILGQGPKLLIQFQNNGVVDDSQLPKDRFSAERLKGVDSTLKIQPAKLEDSAVYLCASSLSVGTQGAEAFFGQGTRLTVV.